Sequencing of this T cell receptor (beta chain) was carried out in a study of blood T cell repertoires in COVID-19. Study-wide background: Sources were T cells, B-cell-depleted T cells, or PBMCs; the material itself was cDNA or gDNA.

V lost 6 bases and J 3 bases, leaving 11 bases between the germline ends. Germline assignment: CDR1 MNHEY and CDR2 SVGAGI. The CDR3 covers 13 residues. Clones were sequenced by immunoSEQ multiplex PCR, and TCRdb holds only the in-frame ones, with some missing. The sample includes about 120,000 clones, more than 85% of them seen just once. The TCR was taken from a man in his sixties with COVID-19, enrolled during active disease. The V and J genes are TRBV6-5 and TRBJ1-1, with D possibly TRBD1 on 6 matching bases. The material sequenced was peripheral blood. The CDR3 coding sequence is TGTGCCAGCAGACGTCCAGGGGACACTGAAGCTTTCTTT. Translation: CASRRPGDTEAFF.